Listed below are T cell receptor beta chains from one sample, sequenced in a study of blood T cell repertoires in COVID-19. TCRdb's table, derived via immunoSEQ multiplex PCR, lists solely in-frame clones and lacks some. This sample has about 190,000 clones, with about nine tenths found just once. The source material was peripheral blood. These receptors came from a man aged 18 to 30 with active or convalescent COVID-19. Both conserved end residues are part of each CDR3. Fields, in order: D gene, CDR3 length, J gene, V gene, clone size, CDR3 protein, CDR3 DNA. D genes are given only for firm matches. Size is stated for part of the rows, as once, few or many counts, or as a class when the clone is expanded.

d_call: TRBD2
cdr3_length: 17
j_call: TRBJ2-1
v_call: TRBV28
clone_size: NA
cdr3_aa: CASGSIGTSGGADEQFF
cdr3_nt: TGTGCCAGCGGGAGCATCGGGACTAGCGGGGGGGCAGATGAGCAGTTCTTC

d_call: TRBD1
cdr3_length: 13
j_call: TRBJ2-7
v_call: TRBV12-3/TRBV12-4
clone_size: NA
cdr3_aa: CASSRDRAYEQYF
cdr3_nt: TGTGCCAGCAGCAGGGACAGGGCCTACGAGCAGTACTTC

d_call: TRBD2
cdr3_length: 16
j_call: TRBJ2-3
v_call: TRBV25-1
clone_size: NA
cdr3_aa: CASRFGLAGFTDTQYF
cdr3_nt: TGTGCCAGCAGGTTCGGACTAGCGGGGTTCACAGATACGCAGTATTTT

d_call: NA
cdr3_length: 13
j_call: TRBJ2-5
v_call: TRBV4-2
clone_size: NA
cdr3_aa: CASSRAVTETQYF
cdr3_nt: TGTGCCAGCAGCCGGGCTGTGACCGAGACCCAGTACTTC

d_call: NA
cdr3_length: 17
j_call: TRBJ2-3
v_call: TRBV4-1
clone_size: NA
cdr3_aa: CASSQGGVSPSTDTQYF
cdr3_nt: TGCGCCAGCAGCCAAGGAGGAGTATCACCTAGCACAGATACGCAGTATTTT

d_call: NA
cdr3_length: 13
j_call: TRBJ1-1
v_call: TRBV7-9
clone_size: NA
cdr3_aa: CASSFSGQSEAFF
cdr3_nt: TGTGCCAGCAGCTTTTCAGGACAGTCTGAAGCTTTCTTT

d_call: TRBD1
cdr3_length: 14
j_call: TRBJ1-5
v_call: TRBV5-1
clone_size: NA
cdr3_aa: CASSPGTANQPQHF
cdr3_nt: TGCGCCAGCAGCCCTGGGACAGCAAATCAGCCCCAGCATTTT

d_call: NA
cdr3_length: 13
j_call: TRBJ2-7
v_call: TRBV19
clone_size: NA
cdr3_aa: CASSIVRGYEQYF
cdr3_nt: TGTGCCAGTAGTATAGTACGCGGGTACGAGCAGTACTTC

d_call: TRBD2
cdr3_length: 16
j_call: TRBJ2-1
v_call: TRBV19
clone_size: NA
cdr3_aa: CASSISGRSSYNEQFF
cdr3_nt: TGTGCCAGTAGTATCAGCGGGAGGTCTTCCTACAATGAGCAGTTCTTC

d_call: NA
cdr3_length: 13
j_call: TRBJ2-7
v_call: TRBV27
clone_size: NA
cdr3_aa: CASSFNGPYEQYF
cdr3_nt: TGTGCCAGCAGTTTTAACGGTCCCTACGAGCAGTACTTC

d_call: NA
cdr3_length: 13
j_call: TRBJ1-1
v_call: TRBV29-1
clone_size: NA
cdr3_aa: CSGRAAWGTEAFF
cdr3_nt: TGCAGCGGGCGGGCCGCGTGGGGCACTGAAGCTTTCTTT

d_call: NA
cdr3_length: 17
j_call: TRBJ1-2
v_call: TRBV10-3
clone_size: NA
cdr3_aa: CAISDTIGRGGNYGYTF
cdr3_nt: TGTGCCATCAGTGATACAATTGGTCGAGGAGGTAACTATGGCTACACCTTC

d_call: TRBD1
cdr3_length: 15
j_call: TRBJ2-1
v_call: TRBV3-1/TRBV3-2
clone_size: NA
cdr3_aa: CASTAGTGNMGEQFF
cdr3_nt: TGTGCCAGCACCGCCGGGACAGGTAATATGGGTGAGCAGTTCTTC

d_call: NA
cdr3_length: 13
j_call: TRBJ2-1
v_call: TRBV19
clone_size: NA
cdr3_aa: CASSNGALNEQFF
cdr3_nt: TGTGCCAGTAGTAATGGAGCTCTCAATGAGCAGTTCTTC

d_call: TRBD1
cdr3_length: 15
j_call: TRBJ1-1
v_call: TRBV4-1
clone_size: NA
cdr3_aa: CASSGRQGLNTEAFF
cdr3_nt: TGCGCCAGCAGCGGGCGACAGGGTTTGAACACTGAAGCTTTCTTT

d_call: TRBD1
cdr3_length: 15
j_call: TRBJ2-7
v_call: TRBV5-5
clone_size: NA
cdr3_aa: CASSQRQGAVGEQYF
cdr3_nt: TGTGCCAGCAGCCAGCGACAGGGGGCGGTAGGGGAGCAGTACTTC

d_call: TRBD1
cdr3_length: 14
j_call: TRBJ1-2
v_call: TRBV6-6
clone_size: NA
cdr3_aa: CASSLGQGTYGYTF
cdr3_nt: TGTGCCAGCAGTCTGGGACAGGGGACCTATGGCTACACCTTC

d_call: TRBD2
cdr3_length: 17
j_call: TRBJ2-7
v_call: TRBV5-1
clone_size: NA
cdr3_aa: CASSLAASGSFAYEQYF
cdr3_nt: TGCGCCAGCAGCTTGGCGGCTAGCGGGTCGTTTGCCTACGAGCAGTACTTC

d_call: NA
cdr3_length: 14
j_call: TRBJ1-5
v_call: TRBV3-1/TRBV3-2
clone_size: NA
cdr3_aa: CASSPMGGNQPQHF
cdr3_nt: TGTGCCAGCAGCCCCATGGGAGGGAATCAGCCCCAGCATTTT

d_call: TRBD2
cdr3_length: 16
j_call: TRBJ2-7
v_call: TRBV7-9
clone_size: NA
cdr3_aa: CASSPPAGVSSYEQYF
cdr3_nt: TGTGCCAGCAGCCCCCCGGCGGGGGTAAGCTCCTACGAGCAGTACTTC

d_call: NA
cdr3_length: 16
j_call: TRBJ1-5
v_call: TRBV19
clone_size: once
cdr3_aa: CASSTPRRQSNQPQHF
cdr3_nt: TGTGCCAGTAGTACCCCGCGGCGACAGAGCAATCAGCCCCAGCATTTT

d_call: TRBD1
cdr3_length: 13
j_call: TRBJ1-2
v_call: TRBV18
clone_size: once
cdr3_aa: CASSRDSNYGYTF
cdr3_nt: TGTGCCAGCTCACGGGACAGTAACTATGGCTACACCTTC

d_call: TRBD2
cdr3_length: 16
j_call: TRBJ2-1
v_call: TRBV9
clone_size: NA
cdr3_aa: CASSVARNGRGNEQFF
cdr3_nt: TGTGCCAGCAGCGTAGCTAGGAACGGGAGGGGGAATGAGCAGTTCTTC

d_call: NA
cdr3_length: 16
j_call: TRBJ2-1
v_call: TRBV27
clone_size: NA
cdr3_aa: CASSSPRASSYNEQFF
cdr3_nt: TGTGCCAGCAGTTCCCCCAGGGCGAGCTCCTACAATGAGCAGTTCTTC

d_call: TRBD2
cdr3_length: 14
j_call: TRBJ2-2
v_call: TRBV30
clone_size: NA
cdr3_aa: CAWSLAGNTGELFF
cdr3_nt: TGTGCCTGGAGTCTAGCGGGGAACACCGGGGAGCTGTTTTTT

d_call: NA
cdr3_length: 11
j_call: TRBJ2-7
v_call: TRBV11-2
clone_size: NA
cdr3_aa: CASSSSYEQYF
cdr3_nt: TGTGCCAGCAGTTCATCCTACGAGCAGTACTTC

d_call: NA
cdr3_length: 13
j_call: TRBJ2-3
v_call: TRBV7-2
clone_size: NA
cdr3_aa: CASSLERTDTQYF
cdr3_nt: TGTGCCAGCAGCTTAGAACGGACAGATACGCAGTATTTT

d_call: NA
cdr3_length: 16
j_call: TRBJ2-2
v_call: TRBV14
clone_size: once
cdr3_aa: CASSQAVGLPTGELFF
cdr3_nt: TGTGCCAGCAGCCAAGCTGTTGGACTCCCCACCGGGGAGCTGTTTTTT

d_call: NA
cdr3_length: 14
j_call: TRBJ1-1
v_call: TRBV19
clone_size: once
cdr3_aa: CASSTQQGKYEAFF
cdr3_nt: TGTGCCAGTAGTACGCAACAGGGTAAGTACGAAGCTTTCTTT

d_call: NA
cdr3_length: 15
j_call: TRBJ2-5
v_call: TRBV21-1
clone_size: NA
cdr3_aa: CASSPSRGQRETQYF
cdr3_nt: TGTGCCAGCAGTCCTAGCAGGGGGCAGAGAGAGACCCAGTACTTC

d_call: NA
cdr3_length: 13
j_call: TRBJ2-1
v_call: TRBV14
clone_size: NA
cdr3_aa: CASSRTENNEQFF
cdr3_nt: TGTGCCAGCAGCCGGACAGAGAACAATGAGCAGTTCTTC

d_call: NA
cdr3_length: 13
j_call: TRBJ1-3
v_call: TRBV7-2
clone_size: NA
cdr3_aa: CASSLYVGNTIYF
cdr3_nt: TGTGCCAGCAGCTTATATGTCGGAAACACCATATATTTT

d_call: TRBD1
cdr3_length: 15
j_call: TRBJ1-2
v_call: TRBV5-1
clone_size: NA
cdr3_aa: CASSPDRPPNYGYTF
cdr3_nt: TGCGCCAGCAGCCCGGACAGGCCGCCTAACTATGGCTACACCTTC

d_call: NA
cdr3_length: 14
j_call: TRBJ1-2
v_call: TRBV25-1
clone_size: NA
cdr3_aa: CASSAPGGHYGYTF
cdr3_nt: TGTGCCAGCAGTGCCCCGGGGGGACACTATGGCTACACCTTC

d_call: TRBD2
cdr3_length: 15
j_call: TRBJ2-3
v_call: TRBV11-2
clone_size: NA
cdr3_aa: CASSLGLASADTQYF
cdr3_nt: TGTGCCAGCAGCTTAGGACTAGCGTCTGCAGATACGCAGTATTTT

d_call: NA
cdr3_length: 18
j_call: TRBJ2-2
v_call: TRBV2
clone_size: once
cdr3_aa: CASGFRPLGMGSGGELFF
cdr3_nt: TGTGCCAGCGGCTTTCGTCCTCTCGGGATGGGATCTGGCGGGGAGCTGTTTTTT

d_call: NA
cdr3_length: 14
j_call: TRBJ2-3
v_call: TRBV7-8
clone_size: NA
cdr3_aa: CASSRDSAEDTQYF
cdr3_nt: TGTGCCAGCAGCCGGGACTCGGCTGAAGATACGCAGTATTTT

d_call: TRBD2
cdr3_length: 16
j_call: TRBJ2-2
v_call: TRBV7-6
clone_size: NA
cdr3_aa: CASSSDTGGTTGELFF
cdr3_nt: TGTGCCAGCAGCTCAGACACGGGGGGGACCACCGGGGAGCTGTTTTTT

d_call: NA
cdr3_length: 17
j_call: TRBJ2-2
v_call: TRBV7-3
clone_size: NA
cdr3_aa: CASSLMSGPAASGELFF
cdr3_nt: TGTGCCAGCAGCTTAATGAGCGGCCCCGCAGCCTCCGGGGAGCTGTTTTTT

d_call: NA
cdr3_length: 17
j_call: TRBJ1-1
v_call: TRBV6-1
clone_size: NA
cdr3_aa: CASSEALMREVNTEAFF
cdr3_nt: TGTGCCAGCAGTGAAGCGCTAATGAGGGAGGTGAACACTGAAGCTTTCTTT

d_call: TRBD1
cdr3_length: 16
j_call: TRBJ1-1
v_call: TRBV7-8
clone_size: once
cdr3_aa: CASSLAGGRGRTEAFF
cdr3_nt: TGTGCCAGCAGCTTAGCGGGCGGGAGGGGGCGGACTGAAGCTTTCTTT

d_call: TRBD2
cdr3_length: 15
j_call: TRBJ2-3
v_call: TRBV7-3
clone_size: NA
cdr3_aa: CASSLGTSVRDTQYF
cdr3_nt: TGTGCCAGCAGCTTAGGGACTAGCGTAAGAGATACGCAGTATTTT

d_call: TRBD2
cdr3_length: 15
j_call: TRBJ2-5
v_call: TRBV4-3
clone_size: few
cdr3_aa: CASSQGASGKETQYF
cdr3_nt: TGCGCCAGCAGCCAAGGCGCTAGCGGGAAAGAGACCCAGTACTTC